This TCR beta chain derives from a study of cytomegalovirus exposure and HLA in healthy donors (TCRdb year 2017). Regarding the study in general: According to an earlier analysis of a few hundred of the donors, about 179 million T cells yielded over 100 million unique TCR beta sequences and around 300 Gb of sequence data. Around 300 gigabases of sequencing data and approximately 80 million unique TCR sequences were included in an early release covering around 600 HLA-typed donors. Among the approximately 400 genotyped donors, approximately 82% belonged to the genetic ancestry cluster associated with self-reported Caucasian donors. The study aimed to test whether cataloging public T cell receptors could reveal signatures of past pathogen exposure. The T cell repertoires of 666 subjects were profiled by immunosequencing and related to cytomegalovirus serostatus. In addition to the first cohort of 666 subjects, a separate validation cohort of 120 different subjects was used. High-throughput TCR immunosequencing, statistical association of individual TCRs with disease status, and machine learning were combined to predict cytomegalovirus infection status. A later analysis re-examined previously published TCR beta repertoires from 500 to 700 donors and added high-resolution HLA genotyping to investigate patterns of TCR occurrence. The later analysis used no new phenotypic data to find candidate immune exposures, relying instead on TCR beta sequences and their occurrence across donors. To decide whether each TCR beta V gene segment behaved as functional or pseudogenic, an earlier analysis of approximately 590 of the donors relied on high-throughput TCR beta sequencing. Donor age, sex, ethnicity and CMV serostatus were compiled alongside the repertoire data. A later genetic analysis took genome-wide SNP genotypes for about 55% of the 666 donors and used that subset as a discovery cohort. Every repertoire in the discovery cohort had been generated on one and the same sequencing platform. HLA typing included class I and class II loci at four-digit resolution. The number of donors typed differed by locus, with 629-630 for A, B, C, DRB1 and DQB1, about 500 for DQA1, about 610 for DPA1, and roughly 450 for DPB1. About five DR-DQ haplotypes were treated as single units for association and clustering because of strong linkage in the cohort. Among about 410 genotyped donors of the cohort, an average of around 240,000 unique TCR beta nucleotide sequences was sequenced per donor, of which 15% to 20% were non-productive. What the research found in general, with its limitations: A later analysis found that TCR association rates varied across HLA loci, with DRB1 alleles showing the most associated TCRs and HLA-C alleles the fewest. According to a later analysis, parvovirus B19, influenza, CMV and Epstein-Barr virus appeared linked to several top co-occurrence clusters. A cluster of highly shared sequence variants was judged likely to be a technical artifact of the sequencing pipeline. Because HLA typing was unavailable for some donors at each locus, only the typed subset was used in association tests. In a later analysis, HLA-associated TCR beta chains showed more clonal expansion and lower generation probabilities than non-associated chains that were equally common. Correlated functional status among segregating V segments might reflect linkage disequilibrium, but an unknown experimental factor could not be ruled out. Across donors, most TCR sequences were observed very rarely, whereas some public TCRs were present in many individuals. In this cohort, only TCR beta chains were sequenced, and detectable features were limited by the absence of alpha or paired-chain data. Sequencing depth was assumed to be roughly uniform across donors in the presence/absence analyses, though that assumption may not hold. In the study, some 160 TCR beta chains were listed as associated with cytomegalovirus. In vitro tests confirmed that three of the cytomegalovirus-associated TCR beta chains recognize cytomegalovirus antigens. A later genetic analysis associated a missense DCLRE1C variant with V-gene and J-gene trimming of TCR beta chains, and an independent cohort replicated the association. Because counts were too low, seventeen rarely observed V segments, including chromosome 9 orphons, were left out of the earlier analysis of over 550 of the donors. The authors suggested that the approach could potentially be extended to other disease states and immunological phenotypes. Strong co-occurrence of HLA alleles, especially DR and DQ, made assigning TCR associations to individual alleles difficult. According to a later genetic analysis, donors in an Asian-associated ancestry cluster had fewer N-insertions in productive TCRs than the roughly 660-donor mean. In a later analysis, more than 15,000 TCR beta sequences were associated with specific HLA alleles at a false discovery rate of 0.05. Broadly in line with IMGT annotations, most TCR beta V segments showed up in productive rearrangements about 87% or about 30% of the time in an earlier analysis of several hundred of the donors. In a later analysis, most CMV-associated TCR beta chains were found to appear HLA-restricted, with HLA associations seemingly driven largely by CMV exposure. Some IMGT-functional V segments, including TRBV6-2 and TRBV6-3, could not be distinguished by the 87-base-pair reads and were therefore excluded. A further reported finding was that TCR beta sequences accurately predicted the HLA-A and HLA-B alleles for most subjects in the first cohort. CMV serostatus was the only immune exposure information available for the cohort. In both the original and validation cohorts, the classifier was reported to diagnose cytomegalovirus status with high specificity and sensitivity.

The cohort consisted of hundreds of healthy bone marrow donors. All cohort members were sampled while nominally healthy, although unrecorded immune exposures were likely present. The donor tested CMV seropositive, placing the donor among the roughly 300 seropositive members of the cohort. A peripheral blood sample was provided by each donor, and peripheral blood mononuclear cells were used for TCR beta sequencing. The Qiagen DNeasy Blood Extraction Kit was used to extract genomic DNA from the blood cell samples. From a lookup of the germline V gene, CDR1 and CDR2 are SGDLS and YYNGEE. Counted from cysteine to phenylalanine, this CDR3 has 14 amino acids. Only the CDR3 part of the read is kept: 42 bases, read in frame from the first base. The germline V and J ends show losses of 3 bases and 1 base respectively, and no gene match explains 3 bases of the junction. This clone is a singleton in its sample. This clone's antigen is unknown. No much larger clonotype is one base removed from it; base qualities were not supplied.

To prepare the library, the immunoSEQ multiplex PCR assay was applied. For the multiplex PCR, a mixture combining 60 forward primers for TCR Vbeta segments and 13 reverse primers for TCR Jbeta segments was used. A multiplex PCR assay on genomic DNA amplified the CDR3 region of rearranged TCR beta genes. The Illumina HiSeq System was used to sequence the amplified TCR beta libraries as 87-base-pair reads. The paper's processing steps were these. Across the 670 or so repertoires, a later analysis counted approximately 75 million unique TCR beta chains, 9 million to 14 million of which were shared by at least two donors. Raw reads were error-corrected and collapsed into unique sequences by a nearest-neighbor algorithm in which closely related sequences were merged to remove PCR and sequencing errors. V, D and J gene segments were assigned by aligning CDR3 sequences to IMGT reference sequences. Each retained sequence needed at least a six-nucleotide match to both a V gene segment and a J gene segment. Rearrangements were classified as productive when the CDR3 lacked stop codons and remained in frame with V and J, and all other rearrangements were classified as non-productive. CDR3 was defined by IMGT convention, running from the second conserved V-encoded cysteine to the conserved J-encoded phenylalanine. The earlier analysis of a few hundred of the donors excluded sequences that lacked an unambiguous match to a single V gene segment. In an earlier analysis of 450 to 700 of the donors, V segments were called functional above 56.7% productive rearrangements and were called segregating when the between-donor standard deviation exceeded 5%. To diagnose cytomegalovirus status from the catalog of TCR beta chain sequences, a statistical classification framework was built. In a later analysis, TCR nucleotide sequences were compared against IMGT/GENE-DB human TR gene sequences so that V and J genes could be assigned. A later analysis assigned CDR3 sequences and most-parsimonious VDJ recombination scenarios with the TCRdist pipeline. In a later analysis, each TCR beta chain was defined by its CDR3 amino acid sequence together with its V-gene family, and reads without a unique V-gene family were excluded. To address suspected cross-contamination and a sequencing artifact, a later analysis removed roughly 580 highly shared, low-generation-probability nucleotide sequences. In a later analysis, a clonal expansion index was calculated for each public chain from normalized within-repertoire ranks of inferred template counts. In a later analysis, generation probabilities were computed with a VDJ recombination model fitted to out-of-frame rearrangements, and the resulting probabilities were checked against IGoR. In a later analysis, TCR-TCR, TCR-HLA and TCR-CMV co-occurrence was scored with hypergeometric tests, and a repertoire-size bias correction was applied to TCR pairs. In a later analysis, false discovery rates were estimated by permuting HLA or CMV assignments 20 times. A later analysis grouped co-occurring TCRs with DBSCAN, adding TCRdist sequence similarity when clustering within HLA-allele-positive subsets. Repertoires with fewer than 30,000 or more than 120,000 public chains, plus five repertoires with anomalous nucleotide sharing, were excluded from co-occurrence clustering. TCRdb mirrors the immuneACCESS table, restricted to in-frame sequences. Some clones are absent from its copies; in checked studies, under half trace to an unresolved V gene, and the reason for the others is unknown. Clone size and the V and J calls come from that table; the DNA yielded D and trimming. Present in this sample are 150,000 to 200,000 clones, around 76% of which were seen just once. The ten most abundant clones make up roughly 1.6% of the sample.

The TCR comes from a girl aged 5-17 years in good health and CMV-seropositive. The material sequenced was PBMCs. The rearrangement combines TRBV9 with TRBJ1-1; 7 bases in the junction line up with TRBD1. The CDR3 protein sequence reads: CASSAEGANTEAFF. The nucleotides read TGTGCCAGCAGCGCTGAGGGGGCGAACACTGAAGCTTTCTTT.